This T cell receptor beta chain was captured in a study of OX40 agonist ivuxolimab in advanced cancers. Study-wide findings and caveats: CD4+ and CD8+ blood T cells expanded clonally by week 6 at 0.1 to 3.0 mg/kg.

The CDR3 runs to 15 residues. Germline CDR1 MNHNS, CDR2 SASEGT. Sequenced by immunoSEQ multiplex PCR; TCRdb stores in-frame clones only, minus some. The table lists around 63,000 clones, 79% of them singletons, with 9.5% to 13% in the top ten. On this clone itself: What it binds is unknown. One end of the junction is discordant with germline, which a read error may explain.

Sequencing used CD4+ or CD8+ T cells sorted from blood, obtained in a trial of the OX40 agonist ivuxolimab. This rearrangement joins TRBV6-1 to TRBJ1-2; D remains ambiguous. The TCR originated in an adult with an advanced solid tumor such as melanoma, head and neck, liver or kidney cancer. Here the CDR3 DNA reads TGTGCCAGCAGGCGGGGAACACAGACTGGTTCGCGATCAGACTTC. Amino acids: CASRRGTQTGSRSDF.